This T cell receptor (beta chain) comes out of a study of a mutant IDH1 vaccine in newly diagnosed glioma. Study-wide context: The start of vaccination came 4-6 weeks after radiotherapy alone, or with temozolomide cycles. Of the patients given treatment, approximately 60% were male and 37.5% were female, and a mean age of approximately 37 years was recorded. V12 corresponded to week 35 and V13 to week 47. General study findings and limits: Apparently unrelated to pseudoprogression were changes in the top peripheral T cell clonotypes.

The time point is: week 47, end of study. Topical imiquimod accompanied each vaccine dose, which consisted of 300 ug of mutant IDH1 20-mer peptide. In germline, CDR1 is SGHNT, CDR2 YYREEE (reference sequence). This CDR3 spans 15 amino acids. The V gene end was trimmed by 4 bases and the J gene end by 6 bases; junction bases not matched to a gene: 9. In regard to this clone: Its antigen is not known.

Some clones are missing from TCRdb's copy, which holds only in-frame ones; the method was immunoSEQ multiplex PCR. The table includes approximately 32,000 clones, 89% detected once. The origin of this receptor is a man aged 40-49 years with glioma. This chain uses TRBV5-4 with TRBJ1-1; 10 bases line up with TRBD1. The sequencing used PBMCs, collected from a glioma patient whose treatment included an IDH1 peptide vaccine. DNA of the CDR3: TGTGCCAGCAGCGCGGCGCGGGACAGGGGTCCTGAAGCTTTCTTT. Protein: CASSAARDRGPEAFF.